This is a list of T cell receptor beta chains from one sample in a study of T-cell reconstitution after alpha-beta-depleted transplantation in children. TCRdb reprocessed the PCR reads via MiXCR and lists one record per CDR3 protein. The sample has almost 500,000 distinct CDR3 sequences; 10% to 13% are singletons. The sequencing used PBMCs, collected before TCRalphabeta/CD19-depleted stem cell transplant. The origin of the receptors is a child aged 2-15 years with inherited bone marrow failure, due to receive a stem cell transplant. Both conserved end residues are trimmed from each CDR3. Clone size appears in some rows only: once, few, many, or a class for an expanded clone.

>TRBV30|TRBJ1-3|many
AWSGGSGNTIY
>TRBV12-3/TRBV12-4|TRBJ2-2|-
ASRNTGATNTGELF
>TRBV7-9|TRBJ2-5|many
ASSFSSYQETQY
>TRBV20-1|TRBJ2-2|-
SARDSALPAGELF
>TRBV4-3|TRBJ2-1|many
ASSQDMAVYNEQF
>TRBV27|TRBJ2-6|many
ASSLGGAYGANVLT
>TRBV20-1|TRBJ2-7|many
SARDRGTEEQY
>TRBV5-1|TRBJ2-2|many
ASSTHAEGGGTGELF
>TRBV12-3/TRBV12-4|TRBJ1-5|-
ASGTDREGQPQH
>TRBV7-9|TRBJ2-5|few
ASSLDREGQY
>TRBV4-3|TRBJ1-4|many
ASSQGNWDRGLF
>TRBV7-2|TRBJ1-2|many
ASSLVGTGVNGYT
>TRBV18|TRBJ1-5|few
ASSRTGPQPQH
>TRBV7-9|TRBJ2-1|many
ASSLGRREQF
>TRBV7-8|TRBJ2-6|-
ASDREGFSGANVLT
>TRBV7-9|TRBJ2-3|many
ASSERGLDTQY
>TRBV15|TRBJ2-1|many
ATSRVGNEQF
>TRBV4-3|TRBJ2-7|many
ASSQQGQGSYEQY
>TRBV15|TRBJ2-3|many
ATSRDELVGPDTQY
>TRBV5-1|TRBJ2-7|many
ASSFEAGEQY
>TRBV5-5|TRBJ2-5|few
ASGLGTRQETQY
>TRBV20-1|TRBJ2-1|few
SARAGLAGNNEQF